This T cell receptor (beta chain) originates from a study of cytomegalovirus exposure and HLA in healthy donors. Whole-study context: Across 350 to 400 genotyped donors, roughly 80% landed in the Caucasian-associated ancestry cluster. General study results and limits: CMV serostatus stood as the only immune exposure information on hand. The investigators catalogued 150 to 200 TCR beta chains as cytomegalovirus-associated.

Concerning this clone itself: Its antigen is as yet unknown.

PCR amplification relied on 60 Vbeta primers (plus 13 Jbeta primers). Method: immunoSEQ multiplex PCR; TCRdb's copy keeps in-frame clones and lacks some. Among about 110,000 clones listed, approximately 70% were seen once. This sequence was found in a man aged 25-45 years in good health and CMV-seronegative. Sequenced sample: PBMCs.

In DNA form, the CDR3 reads TGTGCCTGGATGGGACAGGCACCCTACAATGAGCAGTTCTTC. Amino acids: CAWMGQAPYNEQFF. The chain uses TRBV30 and TRBJ2-1; 8 bases align to TRBD1. The trim removed 4 bases at V and 2 bases at J, leaving 4 bases unmatched. CDR1 and CDR2 (germline): GTSNPN, SVGIG (reference sequence). The length of the CDR3 is 14 residues.